The 25 T cell receptor beta chains presented below share a single source sample, sequenced in a study of CD4 T cells in relation to SARS-CoV-2 and coronaviruses. CD4+ T cells from unexposed donors were obtained before the COVID-19 pandemic (2011-2018). CD4+ T cells were isolated from the cells after 10 days of culture. Generated by immunoSEQ multiplex PCR, the TCRdb table keeps only in-frame clones and is missing some. The sample lists about 23,000 clones, over 60% occurring once. No antigen is known for these receptors. The sample was CD4+ T cells from PBMCs, cultured in vitro. The source of these receptors is a human donor in good health.

This clone was detected only a few times. The chain is built from TRBV15 and TRBJ1-5; D remains ambiguous. Looked up from germline, CDR1 is LNHNV and CDR2 is YYDKDF (reference sequence). V dropped 6 bases and J dropped 7 bases, with 13 bases sitting between them. This CDR3 contains 13 residues. The CDR3 coding sequence is TGTGCCACCAGTCTTTCCGACCTGCAGCCCCAGCATTTT. It codes for CATSLSDLQPQHF.

V is TRBV2 and J is TRBJ2-7, with D tentatively TRBD1 (6 bases). Deletions cut 3 bases from V and 5 bases from J, with 17 bases between. Germline V lookup: CDR1 SNHLY, CDR2 FYNNEI. The CDR3 runs 15 residues. Here the CDR3 DNA reads TGTGCCAGCAGTGACCCAGTCGACAGGCCCCACGAGCAGTACTTC. Translation gives CASSDPVDRPHEQYF.

The CDR3 sequence: CASSQGRVNYGYTF. CDR3 nucleotides: TGCGCCAGCAGCCAAGGTCGTGTTAACTATGGCTACACCTTC. The chain couples TRBV4-1 to TRBJ1-2; D is uncertain. V lost 1 base and J 1 base, leaving 7 bases between the germline ends. Germline V gene sequence: CDR1 MGHRA, CDR2 YSYEKL. The CDR3 totals 14 residues.

This clone was recorded a few times. The rearrangement uses TRBV7-9 and TRBJ2-7, with D possibly being TRBD2 (7 bases). The CDR3 length is 15 residues. CDR1 is SEHNR and CDR2 is FQNEAQ in the germline V gene (reference sequence). Trimming stripped 1 base from V and 6 bases from J, with 16 bases between. This CDR3 reads CASSLGGGGGSEQYF. The CDR3 coding sequence is TGTGCCAGCAGCTTAGGCGGAGGGGGGGGTTCCGAGCAGTACTTC.

The chain has TRBV25-1 and TRBJ2-2, with 11 bases lining up with TRBD2. V trimming: 0 bases; J trimming: 8 bases; junction bases outside the gene matches: 2. The CDR3 has 15 amino acids. The germline V gene encodes CDR1 MGHDK and CDR2 SYGVNS. CDR3 coding DNA: TGTGCCAGCAGTGAATATCGACTAGCGGGAGGGGAGCTGTTTTTT. Its protein product is CASSEYRLAGGELFF.

CDR3 loop: CASSLEATNYGYTF. The CDR3 region has the DNA TGCGCCAGCAGCTTGGAGGCAACTAACTATGGCTACACCTTC. This sequence joins TRBV5-1 and TRBJ1-2; D remains ambiguous. The germline V gene has CDR1 SGHRS and CDR2 YFSETQ. CDR3 length: 14 residues. V was cut by 0 bases and J by 0 bases, with 6 bases left in between.

This chain connects TRBV18 to TRBJ1-3, with 7 bases lining up with TRBD1. The germline gives CDR1 KGHSH, CDR2 LQKENI. CDR3 length: 15 residues. J gave up 4 bases and V 3 bases, and 6 bases lay outside the gene matches. This CDR3 is CASSPETGYGNTIYF. CDR3 nucleotides: TGTGCCAGCTCACCGGAGACAGGGTACGGAAACACCATATATTTT.

The chain is built from TRBV24-1 and TRBJ2-5; 10 bases agree with TRBD2. After removal of 2 bases from V and 4 bases from J, the junction contained 6 bases not matched to a gene. The germline CDR1 and CDR2 sequences are KGHDR and SFDVKD. This CDR3 contains 16 residues. The CDR3 reads CATSDSSGRARETQYF. The CDR3 DNA reads TGTGCCACCAGTGATTCAAGCGGGAGGGCCCGAGAGACCCAGTACTTC.

V gene TRBV2 combines with J gene TRBJ1-1, with D unclear. CDR1 and CDR2 from the germline V gene are SNHLY and FYNNEI. V was shortened by 5 bases and J by 1 base, with 8 bases between the two germline ends. This CDR3 contains 13 residues. Here the CDR3 DNA reads TGTGCCAGCAGTTTGGTGGGGAACACTGAAGCTTTCTTT. Translating gives CASSLVGNTEAFF. Together with reference TRBV2 and TRBJ1-1, the CDR3 gives the full variable domain: EPEVTQTPSHQVTQMGQEVILRCVPISNHLYFYWYRQILGQKVEFLVSFYNNEISEKSEIFDDQFSVERPDGSNFTLKIRSTKLEDSAMYFCASSLVGNTEAFFGQGTRLTVV.

This clone has more than one count but fewer than ten. The genes are TRBV28 and TRBJ1-5; D is uncertain. V was clipped by 3 bases and J by 7 bases, with 10 bases between them. The germline V gene encodes CDR1 MDHEN and CDR2 SYDVKM. The CDR3 covers 13 residues. The CDR3 sequence is CASSFFAGQPQHF. The CDR3 nucleotides read TGTGCCAGCAGTTTCTTTGCGGGACAGCCCCAGCATTTT.

J is TRBJ2-2 and V is TRBV5-1; D is uncertain. Germline V gene lookup returns CDR1 SGHRS and CDR2 YFSETQ. V lost 0 bases, J lost 1 base, and 7 bases lay in between. The CDR3 is 15 residues long. CDR3 loop: CASSLVQLNTGELFF. The CDR3 DNA sequence: TGCGCCAGCAGCTTGGTACAGTTGAACACCGGGGAGCTGTTTTTT.

The rearrangement uses TRBV18 and TRBJ2-2; D remains unclear. The CDR3 consists of 16 residues. CDR1 is KGHSH and CDR2 is LQKENI in the germline V gene. V gave up 1 base and J gave up 7 bases, with 16 bases separating them. In DNA, the CDR3 is TGTGCCAGCTCACCACGATCCAACTCACTCGACGGGGAGCTGTTTTTT. This sequence encodes CASSPRSNSLDGELFF. Drawing the rest from reference TRBV18 and TRBJ2-2, the complete variable domain is NAGVMQNPRHLVRRRGQEARLRCSPMKGHSHVYWYRQLPEEGLKFMVYLQKENIIDESGMPKERFSAEFPKEGPSILRIQQVVRGDSAAYFCASSPRSNSLDGELFFGEGSRLTVL.

The chain recombines TRBV11-3 with TRBJ1-6; no clear D gene. Between the trimmed V and J ends, which lost 5 bases and 7 bases, there was a span of 9 bases. The length of the CDR3 is 13 residues. The germline gives CDR1 SGHNT, CDR2 YENEEA. The CDR3 nucleotides read TGTGCCAGCAGCCCGACTAGGAATTCACCCCTCCACTTT. Translation: CASSPTRNSPLHF.

This clone came up a few times. The chain recombines TRBV9 with TRBJ2-1, with 11 nucleotides matching TRBD2. The CDR3 runs 16 residues. V lost 0 bases to trimming and J lost 4 bases; unmatched junction nucleotides: 3. The germline V gene encodes CDR1 SGDLS and CDR2 YYNGEE. The CDR3 DNA follows: TGTGCCAGCAGCGTAGGGGCTAGCGGGAGGTACAATGAGCAGTTCTTC. Amino acid sequence: CASSVGASGRYNEQFF.

This rearrangement joins TRBV10-3 to TRBJ2-7, with D possibly TRBD1 on 6 matching bases. The CDR3 has 14 amino acids. Trimming took 5 bases from V and 5 from J, leaving 16 bases between them. Germline CDR1 is ENHRY and CDR2 is SYGVKD. The CDR3 here is CAISLQGVGNEQYF. The DNA for the CDR3 is TGTGCCATCAGTCTACAGGGAGTAGGCAACGAGCAGTACTTC.

CDR3 sequence: CASSIQETQYF. In nucleotides, the CDR3 is TGTGCCAGTAGTATTCAAGAGACCCAGTACTTC. This chain connects TRBV19 to TRBJ2-5; D is ambiguous. CDR1 and CDR2 (germline): LNHDA, SQIVND (reference sequence). Trimming took off 3 bases at V and 2 bases at J, with 1 base between the two ends. The CDR3 loop spans 11 amino acids.

The sample holds a few counts of this clone. The chain is built from TRBV3-1 (or the pseudogene TRBV3-2) and TRBJ1-5; the D gene is possibly TRBD1 (5 bases). Germline CDR1 LGHDT, CDR2 YNNKEL (reference sequence). The CDR3 extends over 15 amino acids. V lost 5 bases to trimming and J lost 3 bases, with 14 bases between them. CDR3 region: CASSLSGRLNQPQHF. The DNA for the CDR3 is TGTGCCAGCAGCTTGTCGGGACGGCTCAATCAGCCCCAGCATTTT.

In this sample, this clone turned up once. The V call is TRBV5-4, the J call TRBJ1-6; the D is unclear. The CDR3 has 17 amino acids. Germline V CDR1 and CDR2: SGHNT, YYREEE (reference sequence). V dropped 4 bases and J dropped 0 bases, with 14 bases sitting between them. CDR3 sequence reads: CASSKDAMSSYNSPLHF. DNA of the CDR3: TGTGCCAGCAGCAAAGACGCCATGAGCTCCTATAATTCACCCCTCCACTTT. The complete variable domain, with remaining parts taken from reference TRBV5-4 and TRBJ1-6, reads ETGVTQSPTHLIKTRGQQVTLRCSSQSGHNTVSWYQQALGQGPQFIFQYYREEENGRGNFPPRFSGLQFPNYSSELNVNALELDDSALYLCASSKDAMSSYNSPLHFGNGTRLTVT.

The genes are TRBV6-5 and TRBJ1-1; 7 nucleotides align to TRBD1. Trimming took 6 bases from V and 1 from J; bases not matched to a gene: 5. The CDR3 is made up of 14 amino acids. Germline assignment: CDR1 MNHEY and CDR2 SVGAGI. The CDR3 spells CASRQGRANTEAFF. Written as DNA, the CDR3 is TGTGCCAGCAGACAGGGGAGGGCGAACACTGAAGCTTTCTTT.

This CDR3 is CASSPREGGKYEQYF. The DNA of the CDR3 is TGTGCCAGCAGTCCACGGGAGGGGGGCAAGTACGAGCAGTACTTC. The rearrangement uses TRBV6-2 or TRBV6-3 and TRBJ2-7, with TRBD2 matching 8 bases. The V and J ends lost 5 bases and 4 bases, in that order; junction bases with no gene match: 10. This CDR3 comprises 15 residues. In germline, CDR1 is MNHEY, CDR2 SVGEGT.

The chain joins TRBV7-3 to TRBJ2-5, with 9 bases that match TRBD1. The germline CDR1 and CDR2 sequences are SGHTA and FQGTGA. This CDR3 has 14 amino acids. V was clipped by 5 bases and J by 4 bases; unmatched bases: 5. This CDR3 reads CASSPGTGLETQYF. CDR3 DNA sequence: TGTGCCAGCAGCCCCGGGACAGGGCTAGAGACCCAGTACTTC. Drawing the rest from reference TRBV7-3 and TRBJ2-5, the complete variable domain is GAGVSQTPSNKVTEKGKYVELRCDPISGHTALYWYRQSLGQGPEFLIYFQGTGAADDSGLPNDRFFAVRPEGSVSTLKIQRTERGDSAVYLCASSPGTGLETQYFGPGTRLLVL.

The gene calls are TRBV3-1 (or the pseudogene TRBV3-2) and TRBJ2-7; 14 positions agree with TRBD2. Germline trimming cut 1 base from V and 3 bases from J; bases unmatched to any gene: 11. CDR3 length: 19 amino acids. Per the germline V gene, CDR1 is LGHDT and CDR2 is YNNKEL (reference sequence). For the CDR3, the DNA is TGTGCCAGCAGCCAAGCCAGAGGGACTAGCGGGAGAGTCCTCTACGAGCAGTACTTC. Translating it yields CASSQARGTSGRVLYEQYF.

J is TRBJ2-7 and V is TRBV19; D is perhaps TRBD1 or TRBD2 (5 bases each). In germline, CDR1 is LNHDA, CDR2 SQIVND (reference sequence). Trimming shortened V by 2 bases and J by 0 bases, and 17 bases separated the two germline ends. The CDR3 has 17 amino acids. As DNA, the CDR3 is TGTGCCAGTAGTATAAAGGGGCCGGGGTCGGGCTCCTACGAGCAGTACTTC. Translating gives CASSIKGPGSGSYEQYF. Full variable domain (remainder filled in from reference TRBV19 and TRBJ2-7): DGGITQSPKYLFRKEGQNVTLSCEQNLNHDAMYWYRQDPGQGLRLIYYSQIVNDFQKGDIAEGYSVSREKKESFPLTVTSAQKNPTAFYLCASSIKGPGSGSYEQYFGPGTRLTVT.

This clone has only a few counts. The rearrangement joins TRBV5-1 to TRBJ2-5; 7 bases are a match to TRBD1. The CDR3 spans 14 residues. The germline CDR1 and CDR2 sequences are SGHRS and YFSETQ. The V gene end was trimmed by 4 bases and the J gene end by 5 bases; junction bases not matched to a gene: 8. The CDR3 spells CASSPGQLSETQYF. The DNA of the CDR3 is TGCGCCAGCAGCCCGGGACAGCTGTCGGAGACCCAGTACTTC.

The gene calls are TRBV6-5 and TRBJ1-5; no reliable D call. CDR1 is MNHEY, CDR2 SVGAGI, per germline. The length of the CDR3 is 12 residues. The V end was cut by 5 bases, the J end by 6 bases, with 8 bases between. The CDR3 spells CASSPRIQPQHF. The CDR3 coding sequence is TGTGCCAGCAGTCCTCGTATTCAGCCCCAGCATTTT.